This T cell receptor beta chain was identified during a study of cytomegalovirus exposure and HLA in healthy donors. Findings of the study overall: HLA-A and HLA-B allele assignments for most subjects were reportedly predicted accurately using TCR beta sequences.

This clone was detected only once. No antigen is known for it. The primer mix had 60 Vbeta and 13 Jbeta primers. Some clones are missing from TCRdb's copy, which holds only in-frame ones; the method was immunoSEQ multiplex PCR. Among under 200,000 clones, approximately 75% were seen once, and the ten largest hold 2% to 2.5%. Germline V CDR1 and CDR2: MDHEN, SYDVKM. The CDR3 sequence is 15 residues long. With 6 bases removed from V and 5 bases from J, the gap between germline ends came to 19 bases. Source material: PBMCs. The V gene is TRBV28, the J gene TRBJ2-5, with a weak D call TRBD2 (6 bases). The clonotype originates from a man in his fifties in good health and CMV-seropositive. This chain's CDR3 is CASSKPRGSGETQYF. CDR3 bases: TGTGCCAGCAGCAAACCTCGGGGGAGCGGGGAGACCCAGTACTTC.